The sequence of this T cell receptor (beta chain) was determined in a study of cytomegalovirus exposure and HLA in healthy donors. Notes on the study in general: The study put some 150 TCR beta chains on its list as cytomegalovirus-associated. Differences between HLA loci emerged in a later analysis of TCR association rates, with DRB1 most and HLA-C fewest.

From germline, CDR1 is ENHRY and CDR2 SYGVKD. The CDR3 spans 16 residues. With 0 bases clipped from V and 6 bases from J, the junction kept 8 bases outside the gene matches. Of note for this clone: What it binds is not known.

Both 60 Vbeta primers and 13 Jbeta primers went into the PCR. Only in-frame clones appear in the TCRdb table, and some are missing; sequencing was by immunoSEQ multiplex PCR. The sample includes about 84,000 clones, just under 80% seen only once; the top ten take around 2.7%. The receptor comes from a male donor in good health and CMV-seropositive. V gene TRBV10-3 combines with J gene TRBJ1-5; TRBD1 matches at 7 bases. Sequences were obtained from PBMCs. This chain's CDR3 is CAISESFGTVGQPQHF. For the CDR3, the DNA is TGTGCCATCAGTGAGTCGTTCGGGACAGTCGGTCAGCCCCAGCATTTT.